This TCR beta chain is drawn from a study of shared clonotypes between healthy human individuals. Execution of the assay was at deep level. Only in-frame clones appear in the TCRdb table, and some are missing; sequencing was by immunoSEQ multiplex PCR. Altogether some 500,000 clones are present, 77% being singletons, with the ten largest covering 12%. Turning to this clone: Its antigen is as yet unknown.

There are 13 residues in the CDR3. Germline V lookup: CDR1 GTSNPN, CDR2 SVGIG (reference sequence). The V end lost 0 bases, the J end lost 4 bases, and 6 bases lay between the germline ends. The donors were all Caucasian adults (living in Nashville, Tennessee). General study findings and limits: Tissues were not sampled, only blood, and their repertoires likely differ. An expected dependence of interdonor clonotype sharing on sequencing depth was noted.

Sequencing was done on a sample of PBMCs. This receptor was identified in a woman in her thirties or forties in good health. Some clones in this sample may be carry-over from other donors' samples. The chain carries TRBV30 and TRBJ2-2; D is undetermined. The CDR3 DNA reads TGTGCCTGGAGTGTTCCCCTCACCGGGGAGCTGTTTTTT. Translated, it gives CAWSVPLTGELFF.